This T cell receptor (beta chain) was recorded in a study of early T cells in non-severe SARS-CoV-2 infection. The wider study: Sequencing used unsorted whole-blood bulk RNA, so chains lack pairing.

Individual cDNA molecules were tagged with unique molecular identifiers. MiXCR was run by TCRdb on the 5' RACE reads, yielding one entry per CDR3 protein. The repertoire has about 69,000 distinct CDR3 sequences, approximately 4.6% of them found once; the top ten carry approximately 3.6%. CDR1 LNHNV and CDR2 YYDKDF come from the germline V gene (reference sequence). Deletions cut 3 bases from V and 0 bases from J, with 14 bases between. The CDR3 extends over 17 amino acids. This specimen consisted of whole blood, obtained at baseline. The chain carries TRBV15 and TRBJ1-4; unclear D gene. The receptor comes from an adult who was a healthcare worker with PCR-confirmed SARS-CoV-2 infection or an uninfected control (not recorded which). The donor label of this sample is uncertain. The CDR3 spells CATSSGRPLATNEKLFF. CDR3 nucleotides: TGTGCCACCAGCAGTGGCAGGCCGCTCGCAACTAATGAAAAACTGTTTTTT.